This T cell receptor (beta chain) appears in the sequencing data of a study of cytomegalovirus exposure and HLA in healthy donors. Primers: 60 Vbeta forward and 13 Jbeta reverse. Repertoires were generated with immunoSEQ multiplex PCR, while TCRdb's copy carries only in-frame clones and drops some. The data show about 170,000 clones, more than 60% seen once. This clone has only a few counts. This CDR3 is built from 14 residues. J gave up 4 bases and V 10 bases, and 10 bases lay outside the gene matches. Looked up from germline, CDR1 is MNHEY and CDR2 is SVGAGI. This rearrangement joins TRBV6-5 to TRBJ1-5; 7 bases fit TRBD1. Sequencing was carried out using PBMCs. This TCR came from a female donor in good health and CMV-seronegative. This CDR3 is CATRETGENQPQHF. CDR3 sequence (DNA): TGTGCCACCAGAGAAACAGGGGAGAATCAGCCCCAGCATTTT.